The present T cell receptor (beta chain) was sequenced within a study of cytomegalovirus exposure and HLA in healthy donors. Study details: Genetic ancestry analysis placed over 75% of the 398 donors that were genotyped in the Caucasian-associated cluster.

This PCR relied on a set of 60 Vbeta primers and 13 Jbeta primers. This table comes from immunoSEQ multiplex PCR, and its TCRdb copy is limited to in-frame clones, with some not included. The sample totals just over 50,000 clones; its top ten clones hold 9% to 15%. The ends were cut back, 4 bases at V and 0 bases at J, with 14 bases in the middle. The CDR3 loop spans 15 amino acids. The germline gives CDR1 SGHRS, CDR2 YFSETQ. This receptor was obtained from an older woman in good health and CMV-seropositive. Material: PBMCs. J is TRBJ2-7 and V is TRBV5-1, with TRBD1 as a possible D gene (7 bases). DNA for the CDR3: TGCGCCAGCAGCGGGGGGACAGCGGGCTCCTACGAGCAGTACTTC. Translation: CASSGGTAGSYEQYF.